This T cell receptor beta chain was identified during a study of cytomegalovirus exposure and HLA in healthy donors. Study at large: Across some 400 genotyped donors, around 82% landed in the Caucasian-associated ancestry cluster.

Whole-study results and caveats: Later analysis identified a missense DCLRE1C variant that was linked to TCR beta V- and J-gene trimming. Reports indicated that the classifier achieved high specificity and sensitivity in diagnosing cytomegalovirus status. As immune exposure information, only CMV serostatus was available.

Germline CDR1 reads MNHNY; CDR2 reads SVGAGI (reference sequence). The CDR3 consists of 12 residues. Notes on this clone: Its antigen remains unidentified.

PCR involved 60 Vbeta and 13 Jbeta primers. TCRdb's table, derived via immunoSEQ multiplex PCR, lists solely in-frame clones and lacks some. The table shows about 98,000 clones, with 60% to 85% occurring only once. The sequenced sample was PBMCs. The TCR was taken from a man in his 60s in good health and CMV-seropositive. J is TRBJ2-5 and V is TRBV6-6; weak D call: TRBD2 (5 bases). Matching the DNA end better, TRBJ2-7 makes the J call doubtful. The CDR3 DNA reads as TGTGCCAGCAGCACGCGGGCCTACGAGCAGTACTTC. As protein: CASSTRAYEQYF.